The 7 T cell receptor beta chains reported below all come from one sample, sequenced in a study of blood T cell repertoires in COVID-19. Profiled with immunoSEQ multiplex PCR; TCRdb holds only in-frame clones, not every one. The data hold about 150,000 clones, with approximately 90% observed a single time. The sample comprised peripheral blood. These receptors were taken from a human donor in a cohort sampled during active COVID-19.

This clone has a single count. The V call is TRBV21-1, the J call TRBJ2-3; TRBD2, the table's D call, was not compared with the DNA. TRBV21-1 is termed a pseudogene. The CDR3 consists of 12 residues. In DNA form, the CDR3 reads TGTGCCAGCAGCAAGAGTACAGATACGCAGTATTTT. As protein: CASSKSTDTQYF.

The V and J genes are TRBV4-3 and TRBJ2-3, with 7 bases fitting TRBD1. Trimming at V came to 1 base and at J to 10 bases, leaving 5 bases not matched to a gene. Per the germline V gene, CDR1 is LGHNA and CDR2 is YSLEER. This CDR3 is built from 13 residues. The CDR3 reads CASSQVRQGAQYF. CDR3 in DNA: TGCGCCAGCAGCCAAGTGAGGCAGGGGGCGCAGTATTTT.

V is TRBV6-5 and J is TRBJ1-4; 9 nucleotides agree with TRBD1. CDR1 and CDR2 from the germline V gene are MNHEY and SVGAGI. J gave up 7 bases and V 6 bases, and 6 bases lay outside the gene matches. The CDR3 extends over 14 amino acids. CDR3 region: CASREDRGAEKLFF. DNA for the CDR3: TGTGCCAGCAGAGAGGACAGGGGCGCTGAAAAACTGTTTTTT.

This clone was found once. The CDR3 loop reads CASSQGATRETQYF. DNA of the CDR3: TGTGCCAGCAGTCAGGGGGCGACGAGAGAGACCCAGTACTTC. The rearrangement joins TRBV6-5 to TRBJ2-5; TRBD1 aligns across 8 bases. The CDR3 consists of 14 residues. Germline V gives CDR1 MNHEY, CDR2 SVGAGI. The J segment lost 4 bases and the V segment lost 5 bases, leaving 6 bases of the junction unmatched.

The V and J genes are TRBV2 and TRBJ2-7; D is possibly TRBD1 (6 bases). This CDR3 has 13 amino acids. V lost 7 bases, J lost 3 bases, and 13 bases lay in between. CDR1 and CDR2 from the germline V gene are SNHLY and FYNNEI. DNA of the CDR3: TGTGCCAGCAATAAGGACAGACACTACGAGCAGTACTTC. Translation: CASNKDRHYEQYF.

The sample holds a few counts of this clone. The chain recombines TRBV18 with TRBJ2-7, with 9 bases fitting TRBD1. CDR3 length equals 16 residues. The V segment lost 6 bases and the J segment 3 bases; nucleotides outside the gene matches: 12. Germline-derived CDR1 and CDR2 are KGHSH and LQKENI. The CDR3 DNA follows: TGTGCCAGCTCTTTGAGACCGGGACAGGGCTACTACGAGCAGTACTTC. Its protein product is CASSLRPGQGYYEQYF.

V usage is TRBV4-2 and J usage is TRBJ2-1, with TRBD2 matching 15 bases. Germline V gives CDR1 LGHNA, CDR2 YNFKEQ. This CDR3 contains 16 residues. V was pared by 1 base and J by 8 bases, with 3 bases of the junction left unmatched. The CDR3 is CASSQGTSGGADEQFF. In DNA, the CDR3 is TGTGCCAGCAGCCAAGGGACTAGCGGGGGGGCGGATGAGCAGTTCTTC.